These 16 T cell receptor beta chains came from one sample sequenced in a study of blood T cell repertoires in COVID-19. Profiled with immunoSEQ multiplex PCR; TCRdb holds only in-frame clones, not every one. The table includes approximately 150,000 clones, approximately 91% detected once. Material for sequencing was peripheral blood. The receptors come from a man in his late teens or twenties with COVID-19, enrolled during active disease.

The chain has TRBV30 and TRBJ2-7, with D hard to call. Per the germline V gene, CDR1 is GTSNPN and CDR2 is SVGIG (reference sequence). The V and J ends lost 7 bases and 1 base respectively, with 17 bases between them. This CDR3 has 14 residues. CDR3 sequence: CALWHYGLSYEQYF. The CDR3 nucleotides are TGTGCCTTGTGGCACTATGGGTTATCCTACGAGCAGTACTTC.

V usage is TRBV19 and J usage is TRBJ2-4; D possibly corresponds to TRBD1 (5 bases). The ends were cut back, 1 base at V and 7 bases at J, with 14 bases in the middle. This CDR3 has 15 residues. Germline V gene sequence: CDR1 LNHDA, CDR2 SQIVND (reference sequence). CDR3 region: CASSIVGLTANIQYF. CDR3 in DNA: TGTGCCAGTAGTATAGTAGGATTGACAGCTAACATTCAGTACTTC.

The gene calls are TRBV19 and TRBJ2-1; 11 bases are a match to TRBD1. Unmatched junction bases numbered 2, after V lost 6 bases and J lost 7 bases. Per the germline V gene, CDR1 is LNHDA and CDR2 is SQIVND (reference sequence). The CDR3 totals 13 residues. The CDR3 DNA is TGTGCCAGTAGGGACAGGGGGCGGAATGAGCAGTTCTTC. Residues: CASRDRGRNEQFF. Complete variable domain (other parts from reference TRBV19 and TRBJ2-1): DGGITQSPKYLFRKEGQNVTLSCEQNLNHDAMYWYRQDPGQGLRLIYYSQIVNDFQKGDIAEGYSVSREKKESFPLTVTSAQKNPTAFYLCASRDRGRNEQFFGPGTRLTVL.

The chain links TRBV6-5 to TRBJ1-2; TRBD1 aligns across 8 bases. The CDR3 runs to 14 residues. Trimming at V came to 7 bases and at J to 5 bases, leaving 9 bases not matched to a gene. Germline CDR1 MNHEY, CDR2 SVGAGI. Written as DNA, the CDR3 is TGTGCCAGCACAAGACAGGGGAGGAATTATGGCTACACCTTC. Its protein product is CASTRQGRNYGYTF.

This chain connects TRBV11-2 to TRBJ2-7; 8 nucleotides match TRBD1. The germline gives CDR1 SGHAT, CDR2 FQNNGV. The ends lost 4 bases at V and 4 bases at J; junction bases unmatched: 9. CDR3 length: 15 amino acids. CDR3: CASSSLTGARYEQYF. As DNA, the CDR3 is TGTGCCAGCAGCTCATTGACAGGGGCGAGGTACGAGCAGTACTTC.

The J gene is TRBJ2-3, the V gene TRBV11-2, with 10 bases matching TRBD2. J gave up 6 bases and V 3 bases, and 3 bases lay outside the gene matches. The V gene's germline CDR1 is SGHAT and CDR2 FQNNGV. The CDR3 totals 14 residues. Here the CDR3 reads CASSLGLAWDTQYF. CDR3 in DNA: TGTGCCAGCAGCTTGGGACTAGCGTGGGATACGCAGTATTTT.

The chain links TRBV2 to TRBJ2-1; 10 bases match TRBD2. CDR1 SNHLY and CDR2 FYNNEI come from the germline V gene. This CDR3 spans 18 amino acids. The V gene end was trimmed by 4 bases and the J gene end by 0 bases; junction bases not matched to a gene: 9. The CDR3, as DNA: TGTGCCAGCAGTGGGAGTAGCGGGAGGCTTAGCTCCTACAATGAGCAGTTCTTC. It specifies CASSGSSGRLSSYNEQFF.

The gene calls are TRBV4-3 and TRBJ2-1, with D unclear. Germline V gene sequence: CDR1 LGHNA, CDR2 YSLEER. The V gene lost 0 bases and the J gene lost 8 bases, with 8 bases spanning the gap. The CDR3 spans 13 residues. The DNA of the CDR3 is TGCGCCAGCAGCCAAGAAACAGACGATGAGCAGTTCTTC. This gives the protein CASSQETDDEQFF.

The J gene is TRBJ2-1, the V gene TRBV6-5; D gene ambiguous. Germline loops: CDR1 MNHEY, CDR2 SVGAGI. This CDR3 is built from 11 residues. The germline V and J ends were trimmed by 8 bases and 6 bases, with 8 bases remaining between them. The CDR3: CASDLGNEQFF. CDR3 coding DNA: TGTGCCAGCGACTTAGGCAATGAGCAGTTCTTC.

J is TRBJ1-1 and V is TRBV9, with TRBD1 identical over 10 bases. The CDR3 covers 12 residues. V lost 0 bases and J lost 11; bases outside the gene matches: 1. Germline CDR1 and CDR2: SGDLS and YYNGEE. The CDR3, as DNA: TGTGCCAGCAGCGTAGGACAGGGGGCGGCTTTCTTT. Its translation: CASSVGQGAAFF.

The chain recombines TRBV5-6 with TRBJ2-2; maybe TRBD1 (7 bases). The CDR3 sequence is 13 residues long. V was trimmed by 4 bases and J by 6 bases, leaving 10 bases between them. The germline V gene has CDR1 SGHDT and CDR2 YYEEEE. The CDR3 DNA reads TGTGCCAGCAGCCAGGGGGGAGCCGGGGAGCTGTTTTTT. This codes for CASSQGGAGELFF.

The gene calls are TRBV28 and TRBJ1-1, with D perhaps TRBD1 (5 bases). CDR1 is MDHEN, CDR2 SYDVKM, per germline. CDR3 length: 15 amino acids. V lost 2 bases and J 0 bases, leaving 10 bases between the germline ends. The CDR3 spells CASSLGGSLNTEAFF. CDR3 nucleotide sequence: TGTGCCAGCAGTTTAGGGGGGTCCCTGAACACTGAAGCTTTCTTT.

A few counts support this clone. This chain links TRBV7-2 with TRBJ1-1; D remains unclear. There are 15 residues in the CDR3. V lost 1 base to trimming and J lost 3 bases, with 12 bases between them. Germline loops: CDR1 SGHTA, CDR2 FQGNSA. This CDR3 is CASSLDRSSDTEAFF. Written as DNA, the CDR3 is TGTGCCAGCAGCTTAGACCGTAGCAGTGACACTGAAGCTTTCTTT.

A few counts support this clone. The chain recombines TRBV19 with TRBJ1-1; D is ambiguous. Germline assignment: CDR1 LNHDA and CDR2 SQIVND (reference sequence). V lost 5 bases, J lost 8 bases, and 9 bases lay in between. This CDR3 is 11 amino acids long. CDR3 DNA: TGTGCCAGTAGTCAGTTGACAGAAGCTTTCTTT. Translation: CASSQLTEAFF.

Written as DNA, the CDR3 is TGTGCCAGCGGGAAAGGGGGGGTCGGGCAGACCCAGTACTTC. It specifies CASGKGGVGQTQYF. V usage is TRBV11-3 and J usage is TRBJ2-5; TRBD2 is a possible D gene (7 bases). The CDR3 totals 14 residues. The germline CDR1 and CDR2 sequences are SGHNT and YENEEA. Deletions cut 8 bases from V and 6 bases from J, with 19 bases between.

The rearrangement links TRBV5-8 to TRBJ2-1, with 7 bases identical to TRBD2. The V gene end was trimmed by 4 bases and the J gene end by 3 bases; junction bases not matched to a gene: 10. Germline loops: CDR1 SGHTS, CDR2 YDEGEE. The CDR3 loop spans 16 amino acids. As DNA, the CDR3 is TGTGCCAGCAGCCCATGGGGTGGCGGGGGCTACAATGAGCAGTTCTTC. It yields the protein CASSPWGGGGYNEQFF.